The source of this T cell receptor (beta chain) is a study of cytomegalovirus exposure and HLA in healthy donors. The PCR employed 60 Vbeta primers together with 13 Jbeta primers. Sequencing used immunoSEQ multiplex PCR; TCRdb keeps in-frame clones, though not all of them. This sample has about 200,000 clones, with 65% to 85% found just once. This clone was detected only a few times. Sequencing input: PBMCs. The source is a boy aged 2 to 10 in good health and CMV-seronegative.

The CDR3 is CAWSKVRTGGSTDTQYF. CDR3 sequence (DNA): TGTGCCTGGAGTAAAGTGAGGACAGGGGGATCCACAGATACGCAGTATTTT. This chain links TRBV30 with TRBJ2-3; the match to TRBD1 covers 10 bases. Germline V gene data show CDR1 as GTSNPN and CDR2 as SVGIG (reference sequence). V lost 2 bases, J lost 2 bases, and 10 bases stayed unmatched. The CDR3 consists of 17 residues.